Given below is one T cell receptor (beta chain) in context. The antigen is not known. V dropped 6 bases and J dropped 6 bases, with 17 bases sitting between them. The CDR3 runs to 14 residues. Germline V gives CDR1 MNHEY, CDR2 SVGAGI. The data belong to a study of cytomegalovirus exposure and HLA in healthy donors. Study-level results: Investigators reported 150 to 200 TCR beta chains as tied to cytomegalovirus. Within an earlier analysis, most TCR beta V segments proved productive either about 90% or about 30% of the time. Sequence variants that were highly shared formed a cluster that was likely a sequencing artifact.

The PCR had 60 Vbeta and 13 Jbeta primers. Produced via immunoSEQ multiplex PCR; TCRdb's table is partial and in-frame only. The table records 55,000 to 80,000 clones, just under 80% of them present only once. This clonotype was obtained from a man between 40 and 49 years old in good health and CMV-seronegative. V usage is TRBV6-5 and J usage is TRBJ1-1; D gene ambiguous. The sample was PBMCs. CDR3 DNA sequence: TGTGCCAGCAGCCCCGGTGGGTGGGAGGCTGAAGCTTTCTTT. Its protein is CASSPGGWEAEAFF.